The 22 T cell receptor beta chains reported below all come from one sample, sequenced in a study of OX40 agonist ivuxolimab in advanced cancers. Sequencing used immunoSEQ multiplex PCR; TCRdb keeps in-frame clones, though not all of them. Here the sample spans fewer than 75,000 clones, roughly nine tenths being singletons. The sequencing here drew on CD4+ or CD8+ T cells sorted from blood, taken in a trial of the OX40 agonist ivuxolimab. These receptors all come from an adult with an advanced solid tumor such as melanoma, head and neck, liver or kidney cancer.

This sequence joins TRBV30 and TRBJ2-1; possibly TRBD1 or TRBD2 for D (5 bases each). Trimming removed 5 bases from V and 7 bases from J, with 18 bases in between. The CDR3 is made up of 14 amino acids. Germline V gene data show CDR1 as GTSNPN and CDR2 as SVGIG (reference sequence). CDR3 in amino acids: CAWGWGSPWNEQFF. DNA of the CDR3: TGTGCCTGGGGATGGGGGAGCCCCTGGAATGAGCAGTTCTTC.

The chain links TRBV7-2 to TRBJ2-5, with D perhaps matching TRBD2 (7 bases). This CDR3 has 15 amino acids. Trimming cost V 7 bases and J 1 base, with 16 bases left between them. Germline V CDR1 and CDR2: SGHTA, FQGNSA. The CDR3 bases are TGTGCCAGCACCTTGAGGCGGGGGCGCCAAGAGACCCAGTACTTC. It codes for CASTLRRGRQETQYF.

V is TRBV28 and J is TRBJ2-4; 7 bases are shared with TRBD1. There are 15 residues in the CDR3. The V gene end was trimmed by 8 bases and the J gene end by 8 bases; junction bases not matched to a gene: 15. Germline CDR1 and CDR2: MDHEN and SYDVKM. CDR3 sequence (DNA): TGTGCCAGCTCCTTCTTACAGGGGAAATCAGACATTCAGTACTTC. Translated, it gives CASSFLQGKSDIQYF. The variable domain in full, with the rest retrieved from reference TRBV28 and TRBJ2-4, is DVKVTQSSRYLVKRTGEKVFLECVQDMDHENMFWYRQDPGLGLRLIYFSYDVKMKEKGDIPEGYSVSREKKERFSLILESASTNQTSMYLCASSFLQGKSDIQYFGAGTRLSVL.

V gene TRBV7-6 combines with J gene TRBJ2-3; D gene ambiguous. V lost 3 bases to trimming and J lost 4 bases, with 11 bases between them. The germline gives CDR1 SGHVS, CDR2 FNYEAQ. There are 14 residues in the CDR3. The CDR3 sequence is CASSLAPASDTQYF. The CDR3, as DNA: TGTGCCAGCAGCTTGGCCCCAGCGTCAGATACGCAGTATTTT.

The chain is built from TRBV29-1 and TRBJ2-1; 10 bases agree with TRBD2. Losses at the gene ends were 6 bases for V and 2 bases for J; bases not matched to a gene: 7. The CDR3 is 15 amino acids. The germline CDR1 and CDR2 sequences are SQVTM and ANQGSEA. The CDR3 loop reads CSVHRTSGAYNEQFF. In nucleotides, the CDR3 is TGCAGCGTCCATAGGACTAGCGGAGCCTACAATGAGCAGTTCTTC.

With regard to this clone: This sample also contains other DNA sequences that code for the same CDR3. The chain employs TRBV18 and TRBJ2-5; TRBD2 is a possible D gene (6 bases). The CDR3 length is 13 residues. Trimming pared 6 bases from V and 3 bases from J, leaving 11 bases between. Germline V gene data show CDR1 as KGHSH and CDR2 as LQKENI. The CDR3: CASSPGLKETQYF. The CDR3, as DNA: TGTGCCAGCTCCCCGGGACTCAAAGAGACCCAGTACTTC.

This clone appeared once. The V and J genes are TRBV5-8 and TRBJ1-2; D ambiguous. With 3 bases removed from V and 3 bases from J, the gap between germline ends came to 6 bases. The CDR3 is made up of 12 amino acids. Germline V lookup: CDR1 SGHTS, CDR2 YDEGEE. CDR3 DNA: TGTGCCAGCAGCTCGAACGACTATGGCTACACCTTC. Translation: CASSSNDYGYTF.

The CDR3 DNA reads as TGTGCCAGCAGCTTAGACGGGCGGGGGGGCACAGATACGCAGTATTTT. This encodes CASSLDGRGGTDTQYF. J is TRBJ2-3 and V is TRBV11-2, with 8 bases lining up with TRBD2. V lost 0 bases, J lost 1 base, and 3 bases stayed unmatched. The CDR3 consists of 16 residues. Germline lookup yields CDR1 SGHAT and CDR2 FQNNGV.

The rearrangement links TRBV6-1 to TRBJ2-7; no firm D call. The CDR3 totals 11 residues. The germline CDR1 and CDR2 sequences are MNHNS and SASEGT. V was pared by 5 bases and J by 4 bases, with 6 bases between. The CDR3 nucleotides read TGTGCCAGCAGTAGCGCTTACGAGCAGTACTTC. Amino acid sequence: CASSSAYEQYF.

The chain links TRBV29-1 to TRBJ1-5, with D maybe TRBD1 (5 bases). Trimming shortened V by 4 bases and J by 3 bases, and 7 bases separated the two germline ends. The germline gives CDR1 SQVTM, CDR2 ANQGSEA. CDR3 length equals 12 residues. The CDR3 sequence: CSVAGANQPQHF. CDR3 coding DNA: TGCAGCGTTGCCGGGGCCAATCAGCCCCAGCATTTT. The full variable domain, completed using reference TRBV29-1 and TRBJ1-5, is SAVISQKPSRDICQRGTSLTIQCQVDSQVTMMFWYRQQPGQSLTLIATANQGSEATYESGFVIDKFPISRPNLTFSTLTVSNMSPEDSSIYLCSVAGANQPQHFGDGTRLSIL.

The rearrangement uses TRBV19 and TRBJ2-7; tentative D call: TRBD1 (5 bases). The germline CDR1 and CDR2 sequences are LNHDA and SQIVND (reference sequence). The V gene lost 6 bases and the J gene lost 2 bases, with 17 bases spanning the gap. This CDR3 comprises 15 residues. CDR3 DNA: TGTGCCAGTAGATTAGAGGACACCGTAACCTACGAGCAGTACTTC. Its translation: CASRLEDTVTYEQYF.

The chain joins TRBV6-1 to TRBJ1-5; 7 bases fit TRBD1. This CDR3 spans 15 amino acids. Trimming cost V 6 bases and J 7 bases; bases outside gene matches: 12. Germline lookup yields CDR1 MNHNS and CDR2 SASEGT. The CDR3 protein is CASSSTGTTGQPQHF. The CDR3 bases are TGTGCCAGCAGCTCGACAGGGACCACCGGGCAGCCCCAGCATTTT.

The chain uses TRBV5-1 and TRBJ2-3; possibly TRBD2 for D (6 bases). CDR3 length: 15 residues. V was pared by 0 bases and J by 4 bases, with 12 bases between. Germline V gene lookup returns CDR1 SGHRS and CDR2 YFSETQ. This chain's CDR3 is CASSLGQASADTQYF. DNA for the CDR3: TGCGCCAGCAGCTTGGGGCAGGCTAGCGCAGATACGCAGTATTTT.

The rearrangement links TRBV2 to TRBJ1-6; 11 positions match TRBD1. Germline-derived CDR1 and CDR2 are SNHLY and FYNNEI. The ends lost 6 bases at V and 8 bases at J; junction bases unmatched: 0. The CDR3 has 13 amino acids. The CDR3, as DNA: TGTGCCAGCAGGGGACAGGGGGATTCACCCCTCCACTTT. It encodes CASRGQGDSPLHF.

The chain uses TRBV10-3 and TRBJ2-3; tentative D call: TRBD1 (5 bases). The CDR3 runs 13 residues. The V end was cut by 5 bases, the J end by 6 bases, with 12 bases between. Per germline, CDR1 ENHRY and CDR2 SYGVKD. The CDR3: CAISIGPGDTQYF. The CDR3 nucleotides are TGTGCCATCAGTATAGGTCCAGGGGATACGCAGTATTTT.

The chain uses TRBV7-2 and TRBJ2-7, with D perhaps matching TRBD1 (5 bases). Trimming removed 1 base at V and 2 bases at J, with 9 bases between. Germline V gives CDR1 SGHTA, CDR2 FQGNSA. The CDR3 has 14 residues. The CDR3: CASSLVYRTYEQYF. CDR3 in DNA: TGTGCCAGCAGCTTAGTGTACAGGACCTACGAGCAGTACTTC.

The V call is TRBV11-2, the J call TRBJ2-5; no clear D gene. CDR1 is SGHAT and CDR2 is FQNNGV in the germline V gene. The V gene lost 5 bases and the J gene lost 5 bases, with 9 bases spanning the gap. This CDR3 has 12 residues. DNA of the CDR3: TGTGCCAGCAGCCGGCCCCGGGAGACCCAGTACTTC. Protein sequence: CASSRPRETQYF.

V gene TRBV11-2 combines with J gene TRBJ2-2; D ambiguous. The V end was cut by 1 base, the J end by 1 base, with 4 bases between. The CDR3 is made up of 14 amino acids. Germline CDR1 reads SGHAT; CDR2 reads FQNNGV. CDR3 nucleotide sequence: TGTGCCAGCAGCTTAGGTTGGAACACCGGGGAGCTGTTTTTT. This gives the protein CASSLGWNTGELFF. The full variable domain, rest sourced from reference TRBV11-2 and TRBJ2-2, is EAGVAQSPRYKIIEKRQSVAFWCNPISGHATLYWYQQILGQGPKLLIQFQNNGVVDDSQLPKDRFSAERLKGVDSTLKIQPAKLEDSAVYLCASSLGWNTGELFFGEGSRLTVL.

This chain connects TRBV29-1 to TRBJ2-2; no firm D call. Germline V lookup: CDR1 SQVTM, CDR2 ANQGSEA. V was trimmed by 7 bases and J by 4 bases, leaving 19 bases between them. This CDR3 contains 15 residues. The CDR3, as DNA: TGCAGCGCTGCTAGGGCTAGTTTACGCACCGGGGAGCTGTTTTTT. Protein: CSAARASLRTGELFF.

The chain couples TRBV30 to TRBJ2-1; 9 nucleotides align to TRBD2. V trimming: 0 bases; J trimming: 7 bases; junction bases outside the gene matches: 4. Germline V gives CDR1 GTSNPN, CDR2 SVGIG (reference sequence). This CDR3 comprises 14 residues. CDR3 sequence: CAWSVRLAGNEQFF. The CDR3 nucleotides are TGTGCCTGGAGTGTACGGCTAGCGGGAAATGAGCAGTTCTTC.

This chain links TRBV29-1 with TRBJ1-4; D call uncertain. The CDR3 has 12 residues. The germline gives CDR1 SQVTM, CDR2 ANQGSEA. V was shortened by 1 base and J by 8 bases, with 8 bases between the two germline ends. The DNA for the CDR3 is TGCAGCGTTGAAGGGTACGGCGAAAAACTGTTTTTT. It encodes CSVEGYGEKLFF.

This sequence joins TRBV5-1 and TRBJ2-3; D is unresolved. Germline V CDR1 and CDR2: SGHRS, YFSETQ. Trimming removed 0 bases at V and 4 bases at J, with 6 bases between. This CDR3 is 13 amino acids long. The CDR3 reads CASSLAASDTQYF. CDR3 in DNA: TGCGCCAGCAGCTTGGCGGCATCAGATACGCAGTATTTT.